This paragraph reports one T cell receptor beta chain. This sample is part of a study of blood T cell repertoires in COVID-19. Study as a whole: Spain, Italy and the United States supplied samples that represented acute and convalescent COVID-19. Sources were T cells, B-cell-depleted T cells, or PBMCs; the material itself was cDNA or gDNA.

CDR1 and CDR2 from the germline V gene are LNHDA and SQIVND (reference sequence). The V gene end was trimmed by 10 bases and the J gene end by 8 bases; junction bases not matched to a gene: 11. The CDR3 has 14 residues. Authors' processing steps: Quantification of nucleated cells was approximated via reference gene primer amplification. Libraries were prepared by immunoSEQ multiplex PCR; TCRdb keeps only in-frame clonotypes and omits some of them. V, J and clone size are taken as reported in that table, and D and trimming were inferred from the DNA itself. Of 25,000 to 40,000 clones listed, more than 70% are singletons.

V and J are TRBV19 and TRBJ2-1, with 10 positions matching TRBD1. The sequence was collected from a human donor in a cohort sampled during active COVID-19. Sequences were obtained from peripheral blood. As DNA, the CDR3 is TGTGCCACGGAGGCGACAGGGGGCATGTATGAGCAGTTCTTC. This codes for CATEATGGMYEQFF.